This T cell receptor beta chain was recovered during a study of blood T cell repertoires in COVID-19. Here immunoSEQ multiplex PCR was the method, and the copy in TCRdb shows in-frame clones only, minus some. The table includes 350,000 to 400,000 clones, around nine tenths detected once. Germline V gene sequence: CDR1 SNHLY, CDR2 FYNNEI. V lost 6 bases and J lost 3; bases outside the gene matches: 12. This CDR3 has 17 amino acids. Ages ranged from about 18 to 89 years, with residence in fewer than 25 US areas. The V call is TRBV2, the J call TRBJ2-1; 9 nucleotides match TRBD2. The source is a woman under 40 with acute COVID-19. Sequencing was done on a sample of PBMCs or T cells enriched from blood (not recorded which). This chain's CDR3 is CASRAGLGLAYYNEQFF. In nucleotides, the CDR3 is TGTGCCAGCAGGGCCGGATTGGGACTAGCATACTACAATGAGCAGTTCTTC. The full variable domain, with the rest looked up from reference TRBV2 and TRBJ2-1, is EPEVTQTPSHQVTQMGQEVILRCVPISNHLYFYWYRQILGQKVEFLVSFYNNEISEKSEIFDDQFSVERPDGSNFTLKIRSTKLEDSAMYFCASRAGLGLAYYNEQFFGPGTRLTVL.